Sequencing of this T cell receptor beta chain was carried out in a study of sequential checkpoint blockade in melanoma. Study at large: First-line arms were nivolumab then ipilimumab, or the reverse, randomized 1:1.

Here immunoSEQ multiplex PCR was the method, and the copy in TCRdb shows in-frame clones only, minus some. The repertoire holds just over 9,000 clones, around 70% seen once, with more than 20% in the top ten. Germline V gives CDR1 MDHEN, CDR2 SYDVKM. The V gene lost 2 bases and the J gene lost 5 bases, with 16 bases spanning the gap. The length of the CDR3 is 15 residues. Treatment of the sample: randomized to nivolumab then ipilimumab (arm A) or the reverse (arm B). The source is a human donor with melanoma. V gene TRBV28 combines with J gene TRBJ2-7, with TRBD2 as a possible D gene (5 bases). The sample here was CD8+ T cells sorted from blood (inferred from file names), taken from a patient given nivolumab and ipilimumab in sequence. The CDR3 nucleotides read TGTGCCAGCAGTTTAGTGATTAGCGCAAGGCACGAGCAGTACTTC. This gives the protein CASSLVISARHEQYF.